The sequence of this T cell receptor beta chain was determined in a study of T cells after yellow fever vaccination. In TCRdb, the 5' RACE reads were re-called with MiXCR into one record per CDR3 protein. The sample includes just under 600,000 distinct CDR3 sequences, approximately 15% of them seen just once. The CDR3 covers 13 residues. Germline lookup yields CDR1 ENHRY and CDR2 SYGVKD. The J segment lost 2 bases and the V segment lost 11 bases, leaving 8 bases of the junction unmatched. This sequence was found in a young man who received the YFV17D yellow fever vaccine. This chain connects TRBV10-3 to TRBJ2-5, with TRBD2 identical over 7 bases. The input for sequencing was PBMCs, taken on the day of the yellow fever booster vaccination. As DNA, the CDR3 is TGTGCCTCGAGTGGGAGGGGACAAGAGACCCAGTACTTC. Translating gives CASSGRGQETQYF.